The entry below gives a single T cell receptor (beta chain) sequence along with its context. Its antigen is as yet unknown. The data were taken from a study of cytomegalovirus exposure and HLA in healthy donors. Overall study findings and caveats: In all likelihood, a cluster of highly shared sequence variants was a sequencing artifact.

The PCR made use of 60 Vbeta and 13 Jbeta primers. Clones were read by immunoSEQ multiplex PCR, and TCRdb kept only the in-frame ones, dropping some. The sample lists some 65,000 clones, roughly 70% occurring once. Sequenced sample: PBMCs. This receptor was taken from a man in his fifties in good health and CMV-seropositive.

The CDR3 spells CASSLEEGGIDEQYF. The CDR3 region has the DNA TGCGCCAGCAGCTTGGAGGAGGGGGGGATCGACGAGCAGTACTTC. This sequence joins TRBV5-1 and TRBJ2-7, with D possibly TRBD2 on 7 matching bases. Germline V gene data show CDR1 as SGHRS and CDR2 as YFSETQ. Trimming cost V 0 bases and J 5 bases, with 15 bases left between them. CDR3 size: 15 residues.